Listed below are T cell receptor beta chains from one sample, sequenced in a study of T cells in Graves' hyperthyroidism and ophthalmopathy. One entry per CDR3 protein results from TCRdb running MiXCR on the multiplex PCR reads. The table has 350,000 or so distinct CDR3 sequences, 21% seen once. Material: blood. These receptors were taken from a woman between 45 and 60 years old with Graves' hyperthyroidism. CDR3s include the opening cysteine and the closing phenylalanine or tryptophan. D genes are given only for firm matches. Clone size, where shown, is once, few, many, or a class for clones that have expanded.

TRBD1	TRBV3-1	many	TRBJ2-1	TGTGCCAGCAGCCAAGCAACGCAGGGGGCAAGATACAATGAGCAGTTCTTC	CASSQATQGARYNEQFF
-	TRBV10-3	once	TRBJ2-6	TGTGCCATCAGTGAGAGCTCTGGGGCCAACGTCCTGACTTTC	CAISESSGANVLTF
-	TRBV20-1	many	TRBJ2-7	TGCAGTGCTAGAGGCCCCGGCAGAAGCTACGAGCAGTACTTC	CSARGPGRSYEQYF
-	TRBV10-2	-	TRBJ2-5	TGCGCCAGCAGTGGTACCCTACAGGGTAGAGAGACCCAGTACTTC	CASSGTLQGRETQYF
TRBD2	TRBV20-1	-	TRBJ2-4	TGCAGTGCTGAGACTAGCGGGGGACTAGCCAAAAACATTCAGTACTTC	CSAETSGGLAKNIQYF
-	TRBV6-2/TRBV6-3	many	TRBJ2-5	TGTGCCAGCAATAGGGAAGAGACCCAGTACTTC	CASNREETQYF
-	TRBV7-2	few	TRBJ1-5	TGTGCCAGCAGCTTCGACGGACAACCCAATCAGCCCCAGCATTTT	CASSFDGQPNQPQHF
-	TRBV7-3	many	TRBJ2-3	TGTGCCAGCAGCTTAGGATCAACAGCGGCTAGCACAGATACGCAGTATTTT	CASSLGSTAASTDTQYF
TRBD1	TRBV27	-	TRBJ1-1	TGTGCCAGCAGAGGGACAGGGAAAGAAGCTTTCTTT	CASRGTGKEAFF
-	TRBV11-2	many	TRBJ2-7	TGTGCCAGCAGCTTGGACAGTAATCTGGGGGAGCAGTACTTC	CASSLDSNLGEQYF
TRBD1	TRBV20-1	many	TRBJ2-7	TGCAGTGCGGAGGGACAGGGAGAAACCTACGAGCAGTACTTC	CSAEGQGETYEQYF
TRBD2	TRBV3-1	many	TRBJ2-1	TGTGCCAGCGGAATCAGCGGGAGGGCCAAGGGTGAGCAGTTCTTC	CASGISGRAKGEQFF
TRBD2	TRBV7-6	-	TRBJ2-1	TGTGCCAGCAGCGCGGCCGGGACTAGCGGTTACAATGAGCAGTTCTTC	CASSAAGTSGYNEQFF
-	TRBV12-3/TRBV12-4	-	TRBJ1-6	TGTGCCAGCAGTTCACAGATTTTCAATTCACCCCTCCACTTT	CASSSQIFNSPLHF
-	TRBV12-3/TRBV12-4	many	TRBJ2-2	TGTGCCAGCAGCCCCGGACGGACGAACACCGGGGAGCTGTTTTTT	CASSPGRTNTGELFF
TRBD2	TRBV7-9	-	TRBJ2-1	TGTGCCAGCAGCTCTCTAGGGACTAGGAGTTTGAATGAGCAGTTCTTC	CASSSLGTRSLNEQFF
-	TRBV29-1	many	TRBJ1-1	TGCAGCGTTGATCTAGGGGGAATGAACACTGAAGCTTTCTTT	CSVDLGGMNTEAFF